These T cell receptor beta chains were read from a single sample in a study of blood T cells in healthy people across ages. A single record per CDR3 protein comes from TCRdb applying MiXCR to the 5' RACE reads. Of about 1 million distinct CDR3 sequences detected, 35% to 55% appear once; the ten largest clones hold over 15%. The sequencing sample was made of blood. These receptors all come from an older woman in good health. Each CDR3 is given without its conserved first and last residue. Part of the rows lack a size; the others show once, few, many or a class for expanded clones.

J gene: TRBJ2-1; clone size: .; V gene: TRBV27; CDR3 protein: ASSLSILRGRRNEQF
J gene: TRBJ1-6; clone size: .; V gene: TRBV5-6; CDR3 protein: ASSLVYPGDSPLH
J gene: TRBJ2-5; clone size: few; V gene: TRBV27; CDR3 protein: ASSSGTSGTNEQY
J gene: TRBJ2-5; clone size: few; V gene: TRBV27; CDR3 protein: ASGRTQQTQY
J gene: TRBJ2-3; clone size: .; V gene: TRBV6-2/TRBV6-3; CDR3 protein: ASSAVIPGLATRTDTQY
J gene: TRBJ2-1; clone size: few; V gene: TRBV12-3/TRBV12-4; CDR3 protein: AIPKADLDVNEQF
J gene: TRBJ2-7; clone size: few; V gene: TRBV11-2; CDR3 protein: ASSLGTAAYEQY
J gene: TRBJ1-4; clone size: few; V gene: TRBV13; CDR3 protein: ASSFRTDIGEKLF
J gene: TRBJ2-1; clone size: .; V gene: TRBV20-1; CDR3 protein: STARGPDEQF
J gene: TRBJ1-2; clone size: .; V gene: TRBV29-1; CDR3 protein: SVQGTYYGYT
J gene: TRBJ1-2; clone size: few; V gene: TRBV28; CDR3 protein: ASTVAGWGYT
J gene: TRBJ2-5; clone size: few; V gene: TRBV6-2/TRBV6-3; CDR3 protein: ASSYPGQGQETQY
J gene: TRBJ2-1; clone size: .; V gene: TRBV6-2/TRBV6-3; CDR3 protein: ASTTLAGSYNEQF
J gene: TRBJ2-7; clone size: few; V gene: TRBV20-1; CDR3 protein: SARDLRAGGNEQY
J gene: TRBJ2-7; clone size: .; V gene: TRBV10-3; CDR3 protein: AISESNVFYEQY
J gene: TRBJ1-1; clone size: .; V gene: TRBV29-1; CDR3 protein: SVEGSIANTEAF
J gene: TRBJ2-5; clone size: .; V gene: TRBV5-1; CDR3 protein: ARSLQWGETQY
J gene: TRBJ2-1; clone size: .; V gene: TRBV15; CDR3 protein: ATSRPDTHNEQF
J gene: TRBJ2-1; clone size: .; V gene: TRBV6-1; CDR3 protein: ASSRSRGDLQF
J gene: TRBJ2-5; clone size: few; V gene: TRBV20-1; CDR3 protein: SATSDGFQETQY
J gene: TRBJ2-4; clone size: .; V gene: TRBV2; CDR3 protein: ASSAQGGNIQY
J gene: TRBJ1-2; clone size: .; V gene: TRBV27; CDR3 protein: ASSPDGCGYT
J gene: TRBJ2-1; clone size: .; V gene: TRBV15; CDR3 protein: ATSRGVGTYNEQI
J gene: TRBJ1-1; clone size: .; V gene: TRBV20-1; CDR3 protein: SASQDRGMNTEAF
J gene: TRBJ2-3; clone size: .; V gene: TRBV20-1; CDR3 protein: SASMAGGPSDTQY
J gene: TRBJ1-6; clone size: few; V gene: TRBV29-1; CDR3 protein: SVGEINSPLH
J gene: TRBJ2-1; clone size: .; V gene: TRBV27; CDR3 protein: ASRGPGDEF
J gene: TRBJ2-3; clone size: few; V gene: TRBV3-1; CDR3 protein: ASSQAGSTTDTQY
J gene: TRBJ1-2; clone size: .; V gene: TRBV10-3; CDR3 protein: AISSDINYGCT
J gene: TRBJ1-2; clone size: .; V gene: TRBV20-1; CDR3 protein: STPVGLRHGYT
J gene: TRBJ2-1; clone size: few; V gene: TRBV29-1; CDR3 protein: SVLRDPTYNEQF
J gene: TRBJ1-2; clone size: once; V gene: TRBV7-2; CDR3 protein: ASSLEQGFGYT
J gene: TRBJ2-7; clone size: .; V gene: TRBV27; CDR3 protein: ASTGGEKGSSYEQY